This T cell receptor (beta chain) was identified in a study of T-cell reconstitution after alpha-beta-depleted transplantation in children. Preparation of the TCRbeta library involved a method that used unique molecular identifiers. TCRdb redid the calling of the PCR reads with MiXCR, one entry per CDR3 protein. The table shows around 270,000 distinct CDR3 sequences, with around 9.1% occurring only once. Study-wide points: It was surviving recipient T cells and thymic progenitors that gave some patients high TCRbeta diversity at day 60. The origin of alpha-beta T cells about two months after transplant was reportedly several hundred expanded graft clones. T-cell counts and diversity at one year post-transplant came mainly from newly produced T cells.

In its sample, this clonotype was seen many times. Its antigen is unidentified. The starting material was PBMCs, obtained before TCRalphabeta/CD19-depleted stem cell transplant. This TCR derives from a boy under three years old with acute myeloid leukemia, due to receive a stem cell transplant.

This CDR3 reads CASSVVSDGTGELFF. The CDR3 DNA reads TGTGCCAGCAGCGTAGTATCAGACGGGACCGGGGAGCTGTTTTTT. This chain uses TRBV9 with TRBJ2-2; D call uncertain. Germline CDR1 SGDLS, CDR2 YYNGEE. CDR3 size: 15 residues. V gave up 0 bases and J gave up 5 bases, with 11 bases separating them. The whole variable domain, filled in from reference TRBV9 and TRBJ2-2, reads DSGVTQTPKHLITATGQRVTLRCSPRSGDLSVYWYQQSLDQGLQFLIQYYNGEERAKGNILERFSAQQFPDLHSELNLSSLELGDSALYFCASSVVSDGTGELFFGEGSRLTVL.